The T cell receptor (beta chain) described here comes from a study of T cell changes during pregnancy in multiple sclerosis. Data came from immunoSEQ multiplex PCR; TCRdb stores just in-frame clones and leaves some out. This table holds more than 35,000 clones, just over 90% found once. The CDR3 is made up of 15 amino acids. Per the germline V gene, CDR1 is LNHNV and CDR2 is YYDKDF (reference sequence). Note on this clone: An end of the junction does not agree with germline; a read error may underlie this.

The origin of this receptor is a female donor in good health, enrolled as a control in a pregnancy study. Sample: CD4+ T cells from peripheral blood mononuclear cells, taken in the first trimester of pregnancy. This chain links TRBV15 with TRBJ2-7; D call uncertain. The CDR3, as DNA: TGTGCCACCGGCAGAGGTCCAGGTCGCCCCTACGAGCAGTACTTC. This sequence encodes CATGRGPGRPYEQYF.